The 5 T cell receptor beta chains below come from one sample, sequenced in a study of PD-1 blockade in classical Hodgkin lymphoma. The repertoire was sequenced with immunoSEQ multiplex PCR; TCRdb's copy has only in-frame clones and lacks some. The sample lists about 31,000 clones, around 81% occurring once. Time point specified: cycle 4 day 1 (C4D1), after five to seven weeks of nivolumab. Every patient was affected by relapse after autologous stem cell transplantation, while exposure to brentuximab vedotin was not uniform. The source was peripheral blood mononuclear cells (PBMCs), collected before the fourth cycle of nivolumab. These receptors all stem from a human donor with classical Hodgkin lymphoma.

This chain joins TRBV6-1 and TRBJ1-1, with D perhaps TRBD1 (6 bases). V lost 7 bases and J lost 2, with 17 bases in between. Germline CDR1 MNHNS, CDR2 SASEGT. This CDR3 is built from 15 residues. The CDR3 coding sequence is TGTGCCAGCACCCTTACGAGGACAGCCAACACTGAAGCTTTCTTT. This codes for CASTLTRTANTEAFF.

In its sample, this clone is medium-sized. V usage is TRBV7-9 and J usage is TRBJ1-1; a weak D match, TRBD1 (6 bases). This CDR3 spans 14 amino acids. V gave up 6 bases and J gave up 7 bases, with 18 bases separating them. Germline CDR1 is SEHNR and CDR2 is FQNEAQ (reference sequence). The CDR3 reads CASRSGVGADEAFF. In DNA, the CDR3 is TGTGCCAGCAGGTCGGGCGTGGGGGCGGATGAAGCTTTCTTT.

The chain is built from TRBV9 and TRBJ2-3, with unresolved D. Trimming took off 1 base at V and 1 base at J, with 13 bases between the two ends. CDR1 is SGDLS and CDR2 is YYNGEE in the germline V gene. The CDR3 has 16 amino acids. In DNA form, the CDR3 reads TGTGCCAGCAGCGTACGGCCCACCCCTGGCACAGATACGCAGTATTTT. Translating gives CASSVRPTPGTDTQYF. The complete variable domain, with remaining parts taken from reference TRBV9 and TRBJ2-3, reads DSGVTQTPKHLITATGQRVTLRCSPRSGDLSVYWYQQSLDQGLQFLIQYYNGEERAKGNILERFSAQQFPDLHSELNLSSLELGDSALYFCASSVRPTPGTDTQYFGPGTRLTVL.

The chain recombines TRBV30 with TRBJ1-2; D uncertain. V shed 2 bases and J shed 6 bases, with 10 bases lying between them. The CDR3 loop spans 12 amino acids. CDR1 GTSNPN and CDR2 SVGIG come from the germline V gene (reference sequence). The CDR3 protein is CAWSRQVNGYTF. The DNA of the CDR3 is TGTGCCTGGAGTAGGCAGGTAAATGGCTACACCTTC. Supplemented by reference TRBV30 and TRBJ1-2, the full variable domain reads SQTIHQWPATLVQPVGSPLSLECTVEGTSNPNLYWYRQAAGRGLQLLFYSVGIGQISSEVPQNLSASRPQDRQFILSSKKLLLSDSGFYLCAWSRQVNGYTFGSGTRLTVV.

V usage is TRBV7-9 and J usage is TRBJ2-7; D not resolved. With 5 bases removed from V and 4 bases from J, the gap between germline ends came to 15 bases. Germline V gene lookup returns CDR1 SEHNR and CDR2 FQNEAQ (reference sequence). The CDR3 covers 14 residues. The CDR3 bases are TGTGCCAGCAGCGAGCTTGGTGGGGTGTACGAGCAGTACTTC. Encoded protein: CASSELGGVYEQYF.